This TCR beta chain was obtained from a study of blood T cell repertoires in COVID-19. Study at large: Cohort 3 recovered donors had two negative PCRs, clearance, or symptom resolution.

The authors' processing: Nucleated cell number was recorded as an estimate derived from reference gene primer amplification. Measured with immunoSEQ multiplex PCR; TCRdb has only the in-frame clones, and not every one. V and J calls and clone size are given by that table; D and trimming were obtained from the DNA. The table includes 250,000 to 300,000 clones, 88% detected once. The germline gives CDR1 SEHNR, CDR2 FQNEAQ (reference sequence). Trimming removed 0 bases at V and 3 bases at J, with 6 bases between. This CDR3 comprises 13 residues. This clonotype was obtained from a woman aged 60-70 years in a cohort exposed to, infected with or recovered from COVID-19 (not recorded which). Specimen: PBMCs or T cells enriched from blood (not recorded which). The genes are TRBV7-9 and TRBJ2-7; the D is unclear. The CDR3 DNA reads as TGTGCCAGCAGCTTAGCCCAGGACTACGAGCAGTACTTC. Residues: CASSLAQDYEQYF.